This record concerns one TCR beta chain sequence. Its antigen remains unidentified. Once obtained from cultured CD4+ T cells, the DNA was sequenced using the Oncomine TCR Beta short-read assay. Each CDR3 protein is one row after TCRdb ran MiXCR on the PCR reads. Counted here are about 20,000 distinct CDR3 sequences, 66% occurring once; the ten biggest clones make up 3.7%. Treatment noted: roughly 10-day PBMC culture with coronavirus spike peptide pools or control peptides (ViraFEST assay). The data belong to a study of vaccination and CD4 T cells after COVID-19. The CDR3 runs to 18 residues. Per the germline V gene, CDR1 is DFQATT and CDR2 is SNEGSKA (reference sequence). V dropped 3 bases and J dropped 2 bases, with 23 bases sitting between them.

Sequencing was done on a sample of CD4+ T cells from blood, cultured in vitro. This clonotype was sampled from a human donor who had recovered from COVID-19. The gene calls are TRBV20-1 and TRBJ2-4; D is possibly TRBD2 (7 bases). In DNA, the CDR3 is TGCAGTGCTAGGCCCGGGGGGCCAAATTATGTTACCAAAAACATTCAGTACTTC. Its translation is CSARPGGPNYVTKNIQYF.